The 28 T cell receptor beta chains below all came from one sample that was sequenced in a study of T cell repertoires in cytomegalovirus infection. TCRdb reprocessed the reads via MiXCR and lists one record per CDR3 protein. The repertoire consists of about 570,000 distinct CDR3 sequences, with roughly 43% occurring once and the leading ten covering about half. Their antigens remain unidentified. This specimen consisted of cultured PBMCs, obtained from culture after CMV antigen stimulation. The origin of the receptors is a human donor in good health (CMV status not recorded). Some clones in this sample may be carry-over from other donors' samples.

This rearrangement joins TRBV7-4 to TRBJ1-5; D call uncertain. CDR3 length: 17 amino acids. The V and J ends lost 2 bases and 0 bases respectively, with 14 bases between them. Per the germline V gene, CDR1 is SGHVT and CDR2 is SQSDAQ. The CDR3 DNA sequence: TGTGCCAGCAGCTTACACCAAGGACTTTATAGCAATCAGCCCCAGCATTTT. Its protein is CASSLHQGLYSNQPQHF. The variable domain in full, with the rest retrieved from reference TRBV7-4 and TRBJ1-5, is GAGVSQSPRYKVAKRGRDVALRCDSISGHVTLYWYRQTLGQGSEVLTYSQSDAQRDKSGRPSGRFSAERPERSVSTLKIQRTEQGDSAVYLCASSLHQGLYSNQPQHFGDGTRLSIL.

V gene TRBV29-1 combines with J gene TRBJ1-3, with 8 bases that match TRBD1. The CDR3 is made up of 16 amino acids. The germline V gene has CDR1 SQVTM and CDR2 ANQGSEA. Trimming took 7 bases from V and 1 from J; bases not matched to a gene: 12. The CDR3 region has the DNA TGCAGCGCTTATTTCCGGGACAGGCGATCTGGAAACACCATATATTTT. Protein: CSAYFRDRRSGNTIYF.

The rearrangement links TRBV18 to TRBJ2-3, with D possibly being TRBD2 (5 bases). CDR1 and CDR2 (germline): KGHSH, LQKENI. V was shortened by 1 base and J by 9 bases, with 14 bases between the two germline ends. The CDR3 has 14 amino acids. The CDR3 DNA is TGTGCCAGCTCACCACGGGTCGGGGTAGAGACGCAGTATTTT. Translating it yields CASSPRVGVETQYF.

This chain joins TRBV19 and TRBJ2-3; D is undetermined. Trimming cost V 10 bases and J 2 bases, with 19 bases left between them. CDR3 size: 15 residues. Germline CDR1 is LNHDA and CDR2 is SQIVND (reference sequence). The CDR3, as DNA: TGTGCCACTACATCGGACGGAGCCTTCACAGATACGCAGTATTTT. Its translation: CATTSDGAFTDTQYF.

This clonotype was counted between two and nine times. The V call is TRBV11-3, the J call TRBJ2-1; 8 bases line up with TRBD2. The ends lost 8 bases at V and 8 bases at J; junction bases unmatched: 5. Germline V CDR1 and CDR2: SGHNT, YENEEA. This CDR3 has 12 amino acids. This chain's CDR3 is CASGRGEYEQFF. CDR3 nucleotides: TGTGCCAGCGGGCGGGGGGAGTATGAGCAGTTCTTC.

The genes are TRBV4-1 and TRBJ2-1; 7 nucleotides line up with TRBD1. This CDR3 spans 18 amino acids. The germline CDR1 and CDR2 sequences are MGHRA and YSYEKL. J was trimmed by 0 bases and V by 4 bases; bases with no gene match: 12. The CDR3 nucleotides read TGCGCCAGCAGCCTCAACCGACTTCAGGGGGTCTCCTACAATGAGCAGTTCTTC. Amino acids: CASSLNRLQGVSYNEQFF.

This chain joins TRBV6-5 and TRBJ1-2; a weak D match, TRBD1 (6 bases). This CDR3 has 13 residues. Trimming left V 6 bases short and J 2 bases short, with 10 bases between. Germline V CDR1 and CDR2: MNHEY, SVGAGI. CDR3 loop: CASRGQGNYGYTF. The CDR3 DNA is TGTGCCAGCAGGGGTCAGGGGAACTATGGCTACACCTTC.

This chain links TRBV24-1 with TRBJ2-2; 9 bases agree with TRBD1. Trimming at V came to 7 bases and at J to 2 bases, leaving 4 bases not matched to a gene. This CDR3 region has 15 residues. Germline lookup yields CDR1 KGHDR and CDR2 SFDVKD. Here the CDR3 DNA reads TGTGCCACCAGAACGGGACAGGGCAACACCGGGGAGCTGTTTTTT. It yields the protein CATRTGQGNTGELFF.

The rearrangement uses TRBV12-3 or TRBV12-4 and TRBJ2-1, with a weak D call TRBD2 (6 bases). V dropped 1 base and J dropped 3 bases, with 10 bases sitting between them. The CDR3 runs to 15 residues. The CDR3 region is CASSLGGVRYNEQFF. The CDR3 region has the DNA TGTGCCAGCAGTTTAGGCGGGGTGCGCTACAATGAGCAGTTCTTC.

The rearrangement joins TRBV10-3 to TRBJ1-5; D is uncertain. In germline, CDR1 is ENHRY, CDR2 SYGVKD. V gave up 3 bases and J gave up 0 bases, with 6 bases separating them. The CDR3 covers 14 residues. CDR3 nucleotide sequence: TGTGCCATCAGTGACGGTTATAGCAATCAGCCCCAGCATTTT. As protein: CAISDGYSNQPQHF.

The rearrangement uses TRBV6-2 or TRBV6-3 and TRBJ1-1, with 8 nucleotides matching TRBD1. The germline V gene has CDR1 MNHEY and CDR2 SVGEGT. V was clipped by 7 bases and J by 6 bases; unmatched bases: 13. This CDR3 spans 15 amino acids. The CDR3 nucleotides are TGTGCCAGCACTCAACCCCCGAACAGGGGGGCTGAAGCTTTCTTT. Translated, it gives CASTQPPNRGAEAFF.

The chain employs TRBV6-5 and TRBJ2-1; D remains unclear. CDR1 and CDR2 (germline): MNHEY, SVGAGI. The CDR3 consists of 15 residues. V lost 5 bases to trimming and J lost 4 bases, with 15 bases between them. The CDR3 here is CASSRIASEYNEQFF. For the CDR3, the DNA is TGTGCCAGCAGTCGTATCGCATCCGAGTACAATGAGCAGTTCTTC.

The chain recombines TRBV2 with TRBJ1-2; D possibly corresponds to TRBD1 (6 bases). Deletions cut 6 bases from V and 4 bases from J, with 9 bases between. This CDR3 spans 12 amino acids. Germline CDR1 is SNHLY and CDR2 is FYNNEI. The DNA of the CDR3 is TGTGCCAGCAGGGGGGACACCTATGGCTACACCTTC. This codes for CASRGDTYGYTF. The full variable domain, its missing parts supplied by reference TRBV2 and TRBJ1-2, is EPEVTQTPSHQVTQMGQEVILRCVPISNHLYFYWYRQILGQKVEFLVSFYNNEISEKSEIFDDQFSVERPDGSNFTLKIRSTKLEDSAMYFCASRGDTYGYTFGSGTRLTVV.

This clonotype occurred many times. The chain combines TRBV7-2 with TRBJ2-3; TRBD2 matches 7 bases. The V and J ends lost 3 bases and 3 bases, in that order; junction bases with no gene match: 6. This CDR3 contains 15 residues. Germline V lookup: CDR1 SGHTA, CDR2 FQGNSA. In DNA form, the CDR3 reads TGTGCCAGCAGCTTGGCCGGGAGGCGAACAGATACGCAGTATTTT. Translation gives CASSLAGRRTDTQYF.

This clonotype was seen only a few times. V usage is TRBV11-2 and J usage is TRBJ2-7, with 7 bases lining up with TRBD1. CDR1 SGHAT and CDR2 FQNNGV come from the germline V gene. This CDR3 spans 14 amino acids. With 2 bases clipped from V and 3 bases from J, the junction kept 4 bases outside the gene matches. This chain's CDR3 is CASSLSAGGYEQYF. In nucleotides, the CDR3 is TGTGCCAGCAGCTTATCGGCAGGGGGCTACGAGCAGTACTTC.

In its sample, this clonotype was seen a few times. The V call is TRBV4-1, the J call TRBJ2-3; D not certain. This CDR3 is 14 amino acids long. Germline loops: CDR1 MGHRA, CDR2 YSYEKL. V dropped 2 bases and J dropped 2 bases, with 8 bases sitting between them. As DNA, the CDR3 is TGCGCCAGCAGCCAAACACTACCCACAGATACGCAGTATTTT. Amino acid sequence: CASSQTLPTDTQYF.

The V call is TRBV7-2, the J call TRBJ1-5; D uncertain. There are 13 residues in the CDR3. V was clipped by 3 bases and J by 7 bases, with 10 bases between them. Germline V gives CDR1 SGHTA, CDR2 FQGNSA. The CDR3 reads CASSFDRLQPQHF. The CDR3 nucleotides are TGTGCCAGCAGCTTCGATCGTTTACAGCCCCAGCATTTT. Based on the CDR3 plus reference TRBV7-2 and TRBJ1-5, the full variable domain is GAGVSQSPSNKVTEKGKDVELRCDPISGHTALYWYRQSLGQGLEFLIYFQGNSAPDKSGLPSDRFSAERTGGSVSTLTIQRTQQEDSAVYLCASSFDRLQPQHFGDGTRLSIL.

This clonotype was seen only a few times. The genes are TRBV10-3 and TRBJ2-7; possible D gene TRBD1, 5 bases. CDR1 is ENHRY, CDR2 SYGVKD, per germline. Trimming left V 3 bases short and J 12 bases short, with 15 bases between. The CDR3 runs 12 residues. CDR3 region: CAISDVQVLLYF. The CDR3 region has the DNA TGTGCCATCAGTGATGTACAGGTTTTACTGTACTTC.

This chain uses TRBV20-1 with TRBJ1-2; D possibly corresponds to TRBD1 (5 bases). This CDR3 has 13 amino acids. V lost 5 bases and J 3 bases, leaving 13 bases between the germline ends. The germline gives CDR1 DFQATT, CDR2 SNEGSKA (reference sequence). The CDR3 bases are TGCAGTGCTGGCTCCGGGACCGACTATGGCTACACCTTC. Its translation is CSAGSGTDYGYTF.

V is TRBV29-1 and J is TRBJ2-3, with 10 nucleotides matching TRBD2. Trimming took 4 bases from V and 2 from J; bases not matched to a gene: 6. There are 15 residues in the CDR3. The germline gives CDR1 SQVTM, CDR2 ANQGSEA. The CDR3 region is CSVGGLASPTDTQYF. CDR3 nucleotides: TGCAGCGTTGGGGGACTAGCGAGTCCCACAGATACGCAGTATTTT.

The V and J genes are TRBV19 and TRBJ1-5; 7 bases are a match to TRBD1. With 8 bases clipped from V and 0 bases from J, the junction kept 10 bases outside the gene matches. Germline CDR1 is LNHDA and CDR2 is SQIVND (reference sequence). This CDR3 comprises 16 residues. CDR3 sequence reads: CASGPKGANSNQPQHF. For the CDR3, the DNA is TGTGCCAGTGGACCGAAGGGGGCTAATAGCAATCAGCCCCAGCATTTT.

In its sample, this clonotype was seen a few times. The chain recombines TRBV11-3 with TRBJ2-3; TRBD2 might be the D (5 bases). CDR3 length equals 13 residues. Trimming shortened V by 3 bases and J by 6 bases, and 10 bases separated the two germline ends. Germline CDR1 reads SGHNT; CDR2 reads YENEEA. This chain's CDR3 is CASSFTAEDTQYF. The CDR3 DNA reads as TGTGCCAGCAGCTTCACAGCGGAGGATACGCAGTATTTT.

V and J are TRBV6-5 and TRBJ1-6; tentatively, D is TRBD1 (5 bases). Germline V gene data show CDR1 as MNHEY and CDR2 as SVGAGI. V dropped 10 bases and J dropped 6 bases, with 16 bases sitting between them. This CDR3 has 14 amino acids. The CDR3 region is CATQLPGGNSPLHF. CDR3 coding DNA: TGTGCCACCCAGTTACCGGGGGGTAATTCACCCCTCCACTTT.

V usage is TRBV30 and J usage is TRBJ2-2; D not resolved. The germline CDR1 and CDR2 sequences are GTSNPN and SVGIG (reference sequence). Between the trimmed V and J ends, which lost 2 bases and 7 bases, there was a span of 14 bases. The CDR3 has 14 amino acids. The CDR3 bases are TGTGCCTGGAGTTCGACCAGGTGGGGCGGGGAGCTGTTTTTT. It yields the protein CAWSSTRWGGELFF.

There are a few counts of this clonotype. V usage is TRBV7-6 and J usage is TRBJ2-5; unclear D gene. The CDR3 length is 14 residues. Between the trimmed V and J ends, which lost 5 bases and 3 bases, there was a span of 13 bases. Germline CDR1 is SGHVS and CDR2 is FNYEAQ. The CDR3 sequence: CASSHTKSKETQYF. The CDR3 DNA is TGTGCCAGCAGCCACACAAAGTCAAAAGAGACCCAGTACTTC.

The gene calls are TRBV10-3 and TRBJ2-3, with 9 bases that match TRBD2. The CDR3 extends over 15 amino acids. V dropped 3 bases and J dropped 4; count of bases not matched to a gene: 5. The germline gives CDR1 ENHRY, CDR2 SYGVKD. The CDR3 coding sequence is TGTGCCATCAGTGACGGACTAGCGAGCTCAGATACGCAGTATTTT. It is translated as CAISDGLASSDTQYF.

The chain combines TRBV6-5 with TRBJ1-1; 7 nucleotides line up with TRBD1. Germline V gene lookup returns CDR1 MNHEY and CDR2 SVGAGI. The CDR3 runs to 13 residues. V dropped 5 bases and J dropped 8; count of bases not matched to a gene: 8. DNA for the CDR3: TGTGCCAGCAGTCTTGACAGGGAAAAGGAAGCTTTCTTT. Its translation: CASSLDREKEAFF.

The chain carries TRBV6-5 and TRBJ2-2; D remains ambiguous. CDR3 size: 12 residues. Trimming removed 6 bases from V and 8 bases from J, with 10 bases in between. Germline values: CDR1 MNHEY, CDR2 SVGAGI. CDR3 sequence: CASRRESGELFF. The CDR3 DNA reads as TGTGCCAGCAGACGCGAGTCGGGGGAGCTGTTTTTT.